The subject of this entry is one TCR beta chain. A read error may be the cause here, since a much bigger clone is one base away. Germline lookup yields CDR1 DFQATT and CDR2 SNEGSKA (reference sequence). The CDR3 is 13 amino acids. The data stem from a study of breast tumors, draining lymph nodes, adjacent tissues. A single record per CDR3 protein comes from TCRdb applying MiXCR to the multiplex PCR reads. The sample lists some 14,000 distinct CDR3 sequences, around 54% seen once, with roughly 31% in the top ten. The gene calls are TRBV20-1 and TRBJ2-6; weak D call: TRBD1 (5 bases). The material sequenced was tumor-adjacent breast tissue. The origin of this receptor is a female donor with breast cancer. Some clones in this sample may be carry-over from other donors' samples. CDR3 loop: CSARESGANALTF. CDR3 in DNA: TGCAGTGCTAGAGAGAGTGGGGCCAACGCCCTGACTTTC.